This entry concerns a single T cell receptor beta chain. No antigen is known for it. This sample was taken from a study of siplizumab effects on memory and regulatory T cells. CDR1 is SGHDT, CDR2 YYEEEE, per germline. The CDR3 consists of 15 residues. Trimming pared 3 bases from V and 1 base from J, leaving 13 bases between. Produced via immunoSEQ multiplex PCR; TCRdb's table is partial and in-frame only. Of around 100,000 clones listed, around 95% are singletons. Whole-study results and caveats: Sequences below about 10^-5 frequency were poorly captured. As a result, only a minor fraction of alloreactive clones mapped to unstimulated subsets. Contribution to the alloresponse seemed major for naive T cells, which also seemed more diverse than memory cells.

V is TRBV5-6 and J is TRBJ1-2; D gene unclear. This receptor was obtained from a human donor in good health. Sequenced input: Tregs sorted from blood. CDR3 loop: CASSYRLLLNYGYTF. For the CDR3, the DNA is TGTGCCAGCAGCTACCGACTCCTCCTTAACTATGGCTACACCTTC.